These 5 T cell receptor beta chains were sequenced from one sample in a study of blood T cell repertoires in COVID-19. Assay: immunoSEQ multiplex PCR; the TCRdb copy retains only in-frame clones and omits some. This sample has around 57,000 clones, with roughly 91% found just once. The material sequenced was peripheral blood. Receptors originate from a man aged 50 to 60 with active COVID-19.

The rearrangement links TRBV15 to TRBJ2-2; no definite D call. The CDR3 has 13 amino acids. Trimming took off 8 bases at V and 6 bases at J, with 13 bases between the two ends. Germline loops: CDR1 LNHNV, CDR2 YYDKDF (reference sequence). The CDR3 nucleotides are TGTGCCACCGGGTTAGCCGGCCCCGGGGAGCTGTTTTTT. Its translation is CATGLAGPGELFF. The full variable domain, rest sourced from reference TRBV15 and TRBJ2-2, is DAMVIQNPRYQVTQFGKPVTLSCSQTLNHNVMYWYQQKSSQAPKLLFHYYDKDFNNEADTPDNFQSRRPNTSFCFLDIRSPGLGDTAMYLCATGLAGPGELFFGEGSRLTVL.

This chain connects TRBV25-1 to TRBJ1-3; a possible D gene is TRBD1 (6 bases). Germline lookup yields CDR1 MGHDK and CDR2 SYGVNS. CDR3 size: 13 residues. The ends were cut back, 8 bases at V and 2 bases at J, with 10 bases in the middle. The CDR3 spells CASRDNPGNTIYF. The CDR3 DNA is TGTGCCAGCCGGGACAACCCTGGAAACACCATATATTTT.

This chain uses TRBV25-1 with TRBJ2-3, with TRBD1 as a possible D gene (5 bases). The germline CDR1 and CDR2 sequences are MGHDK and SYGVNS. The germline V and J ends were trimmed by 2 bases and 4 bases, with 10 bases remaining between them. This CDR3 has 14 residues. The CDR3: CASSEGPRADTQYF. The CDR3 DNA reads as TGTGCCAGCAGTGAAGGCCCCAGGGCAGATACGCAGTATTTT.

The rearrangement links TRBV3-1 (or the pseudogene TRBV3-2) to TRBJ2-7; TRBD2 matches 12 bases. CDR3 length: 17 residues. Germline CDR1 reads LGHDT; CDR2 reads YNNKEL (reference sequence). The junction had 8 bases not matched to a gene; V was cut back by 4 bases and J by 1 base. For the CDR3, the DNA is TGTGCCAGCAGCCCGCGGACTAGCGGGGTGACTTCCTACGAGCAGTACTTC. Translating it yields CASSPRTSGVTSYEQYF.

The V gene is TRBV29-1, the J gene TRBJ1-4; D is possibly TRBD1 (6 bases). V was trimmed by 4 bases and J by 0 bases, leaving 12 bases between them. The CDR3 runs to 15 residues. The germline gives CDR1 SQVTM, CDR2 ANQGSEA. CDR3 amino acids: CSVAGRGSTNEKLFF. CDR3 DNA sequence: TGCAGCGTTGCTGGCAGGGGATCAACTAATGAAAAACTGTTTTTT.